This T cell receptor beta chain was sequenced in a study of identical twins. Points from the study as a whole: The more abundant beta clonotypes in cord blood had fewer insertions, and memory repertoires did not show this. Within beta out-of-frame sequences, the excess sharing observed between twins was weaker. Among monozygotic twins, out-of-frame TCR alpha sharing exceeded what models predicted.

Germline loops: CDR1 SGHRS, CDR2 YFSETQ. This CDR3 is 17 amino acids long. V lost 3 bases to trimming and J lost 8 bases; unmatched junction nucleotides: 19. This clonotype was observed a handful of times. Its antigen is not known. Addition of a universal primer site occurred through template switching, and cDNA carried unique molecular identifiers. One entry per CDR3 protein results from TCRdb running MiXCR on the 5' RACE reads. The data show a few hundred thousand distinct CDR3 sequences, roughly 10% seen once. This rearrangement joins TRBV5-1 to TRBJ1-1; TRBD1 matches 7 bases. The TCR originated in a woman in her fifties or sixties in good health. Sequences were obtained from naive T cells sorted from blood. Written as DNA, the CDR3 is TGCGCCAGCAGCTGGCGGGGAACAGGGGAAATGAATCGGGAAGCTTTCTTT. This codes for CASSWRGTGEMNREAFF.